The clone carrying this T cell receptor beta chain was recorded at least ten times. The target antigen is unknown. The CDR3 has 12 residues. Trimming removed 4 bases at V and 10 bases at J, with 15 bases between. Per germline, CDR1 SQVTM and CDR2 ANQGSEA. The data were taken from a study of T-cell reconstitution after alpha-beta-depleted transplantation in children. Study results and caveats: Several hundred expanded graft clones reportedly gave rise to the alpha-beta T cells present about two months after transplant. Some patients' high day-60 TCRbeta diversity was traced to surviving recipient T cells and thymic progenitors.

Unique molecular identifiers were used in preparing the TCRbeta library. One entry per CDR3 protein results from TCRdb running MiXCR on the PCR reads. In the table there are about 460,000 distinct CDR3 sequences, 8% to 11% of which are singletons. This rearrangement joins TRBV29-1 to TRBJ2-3; D could derive from TRBD1 or TRBD2 (6 bases each). This clonotype was sampled from a child aged 2 to 10 with inherited bone marrow failure, due to receive a stem cell transplant. The input for sequencing was PBMCs, taken before TCRalphabeta/CD19-depleted stem cell transplant. The DNA of the CDR3 is TGCAGCGTTGCGTGGAGGGGGATGTCGCAGTATTTT. Protein product: CSVAWRGMSQYF.